The TCR beta chain under discussion was sequenced for a study of blood T cell repertoires in COVID-19. Across the study: COVID-19 samples collected from the United States, Italy and Spain covered acute and convalescent phases. T cells, B-cell-depleted T cells, or PBMCs supplied cDNA or gDNA.

Authors' data handling: Reference gene primer amplification in the assay estimated nucleated cell counts. Clones were read by immunoSEQ multiplex PCR, and TCRdb kept only the in-frame ones, dropping some. V, J and clone size reflect that table, while D and trimming were determined from the DNA. The sample lists 300,000 or so clones, more than 75% occurring once. Trimming pared 7 bases from V and 9 bases from J, leaving 16 bases between. Germline V gene lookup returns CDR1 MNHEY and CDR2 SMNVEV (reference sequence). The CDR3 contains 14 residues. The gene calls are TRBV27 and TRBJ1-6; a weak D match, TRBD1 (6 bases). The sample taken for sequencing was peripheral blood. The TCR comes from a woman between 50 and 59 years old who had recovered from COVID-19. In nucleotides, the CDR3 is TGTGCCAGCATCAGGACGCTCAGGGGTTCACCCCTCCACTTT. The encoded protein is CASIRTLRGSPLHF.